This T cell receptor (beta chain) was retrieved from a study of blood T cells in healthy people across ages. Alongside a J-beta primer mix, a sample-barcoded 5' primer served in a second PCR lasting about 6 to 11 cycles. The template-switch adaptor was a 5' adaptor with 12 random nucleotides. It tagged each cDNA molecule. TCRdb reanalysed the 5' RACE reads using MiXCR and keeps one entry per CDR3 protein. Among about 640,000 distinct CDR3 sequences listed, approximately 59% were seen once. CDR3 length: 13 amino acids. Trimming took off 8 bases at V and 5 bases at J, with 15 bases between the two ends. Germline V gene lookup returns CDR1 LNHDA and CDR2 SQIVND (reference sequence). Staff drew around 10 milliliters of peripheral blood from each donor. This clonotype was seen a few times.

The TCR originated in a man between 60 and 70 years old in good health. Source material: blood. The genes are TRBV19 and TRBJ1-2, with D perhaps matching TRBD1 (5 bases). CDR3 bases: TGTGCCAGTGCCGGGACCGCTTTTTATGGCTACACCTTC. This translates into CASAGTAFYGYTF.